This T cell receptor beta chain was observed in a study of identifying expanded T cells in peripheral blood. The protocol was immunoSEQ multiplex PCR, while the TCRdb copy is restricted to in-frame clones and leaves out a portion. The sample contains approximately 110,000 clones, approximately 90% of which appear only once. Healthy donors had no documented immune events, such as infections, while sampled. Germline V gives CDR1 SGHNT, CDR2 YENEEA. The CDR3 covers 13 residues. Deletions cut 2 bases from V and 8 bases from J, with 10 bases between. Study-wide findings and caveats: Across healthy donors, higher total template counts meant significantly greater approximately two-week count variance.

A word on this clone: Its antigen is still unknown.

The specimen was blood. The chain employs TRBV11-3 and TRBJ1-3; D is undetermined. This receptor was identified in a person between 18 and 75 years old in good health. The CDR3: CASSLRDRDTIYF. CDR3 DNA sequence: TGTGCCAGCAGCTTAAGGGATCGGGACACCATATATTTT. Variable domain in full (rest from reference TRBV11-3 and TRBJ1-3): EAGVVQSPRYKIIEKKQPVAFWCNPISGHNTLYWYLQNLGQGPELLIRYENEEAVDDSQLPKDRFSAERLKGVDSTLKIQPAELGDSAVYLCASSLRDRDTIYFGEGSWLTVV.